Listed here are 14 T cell receptor beta chains from one sample, sequenced in a study of blood T cell repertoires in COVID-19. Libraries were prepared by immunoSEQ multiplex PCR; TCRdb keeps only in-frame clonotypes and omits some of them. The data contain roughly 14,000 clones, 70% to 90% of them singletons. The sequenced sample consisted of peripheral blood. The receptor source for this set is a woman over 75 with COVID-19, enrolled during active disease.

The chain joins TRBV18 to TRBJ2-1, with D maybe TRBD2 (5 bases). The V and J ends lost 0 bases and 8 bases respectively, with 8 bases between them. CDR3 size: 13 residues. Per the germline V gene, CDR1 is KGHSH and CDR2 is LQKENI. The CDR3 spells CASSPPGSDEQFF. CDR3 bases: TGTGCCAGCTCACCACCGGGGAGTGATGAGCAGTTCTTC.

The genes are TRBV7-9 and TRBJ2-1; a weak D match, TRBD2 (6 bases). Germline CDR1 is SEHNR and CDR2 is FQNEAQ (reference sequence). Trimming pared 2 bases from V and 1 base from J, leaving 18 bases between. The CDR3 loop spans 18 amino acids. The CDR3 sequence is CASSLIGSRSGSYNEQFF. CDR3 bases: TGTGCCAGCAGCTTAATTGGTTCGCGGAGCGGGTCCTACAATGAGCAGTTCTTC. Variable domain in full (rest from reference TRBV7-9 and TRBJ2-1): DTGVSQNPRHKITKRGQNVTFRCDPISEHNRLYWYRQTLGQGPEFLTYFQNEAQLEKSRLLSDRFSAERPKGSFSTLEIQRTEQGDSAMYLCASSLIGSRSGSYNEQFFGPGTRLTVL.

The chain has TRBV5-1 and TRBJ1-5, with D possibly matching TRBD1 (6 bases). The CDR3 consists of 14 residues. V was clipped by 5 bases and J by 6 bases, with 15 bases between them. CDR1 and CDR2 (germline): SGHRS, YFSETQ. The CDR3 sequence: CASRRTEGGQPQHF. DNA for the CDR3: TGCGCCAGCAGGAGGACAGAAGGGGGTCAGCCCCAGCATTTT.

The J gene is TRBJ1-1, the V gene TRBV7-2; a weak D match, TRBD1 (6 bases). V was trimmed by 5 bases and J by 10 bases, leaving 23 bases between them. The CDR3 covers 15 residues. CDR1 SGHTA and CDR2 FQGNSA come from the germline V gene. The CDR3 region is CASSPGEWGHKGAFF. CDR3 sequence (DNA): TGTGCCAGCAGCCCAGGAGAGTGGGGACACAAGGGAGCTTTCTTT.

The CDR3 sequence: CASRRGRSLAKNIQYF. CDR3 coding DNA: TGTGCCAGCAGGAGGGGGAGATCTTTAGCCAAAAACATTCAGTACTTC. The rearrangement joins TRBV28 to TRBJ2-4, with D possibly matching TRBD1 (6 bases). The V end lost 6 bases, the J end lost 0 bases, and 15 bases lay between the germline ends. Per germline, CDR1 MDHEN and CDR2 SYDVKM. The CDR3 consists of 16 residues. The variable domain in full, completed from reference TRBV28 and TRBJ2-4, reads DVKVTQSSRYLVKRTGEKVFLECVQDMDHENMFWYRQDPGLGLRLIYFSYDVKMKEKGDIPEGYSVSREKKERFSLILESASTNQTSMYLCASRRGRSLAKNIQYFGAGTRLSVL.

The chain links TRBV21-1 to TRBJ2-3; the table assigns TRBD2, which was not confirmed against the DNA. TRBV21-1 is noted as a pseudogene. This CDR3 has 16 residues. The CDR3 DNA reads as TGTGCCAGCAGCAAATACTACCCAATCACCACGAGTAGGCAGTATTTT. It encodes CASSKYYPITTSRQYF.

The chain combines TRBV27 with TRBJ2-7; 7 nucleotides line up with TRBD1. The V and J ends lost 5 bases and 2 bases, in that order; junction bases with no gene match: 6. This CDR3 has 14 residues. The germline CDR1 and CDR2 sequences are MNHEY and SMNVEV (reference sequence). The CDR3 sequence: CASSPTGWTYEQYF. The DNA of the CDR3 is TGTGCCAGCAGTCCGACAGGGTGGACCTACGAGCAGTACTTC.

This chain uses TRBV6-2 or TRBV6-3 with TRBJ2-3, with 9 bases identical to TRBD1. The CDR3 has 17 residues. V dropped 3 bases and J dropped 4; count of bases not matched to a gene: 11. Germline loops: CDR1 MNHEY, CDR2 SVGEGT. The CDR3 DNA sequence: TGTGCCAGCAGTTATCGTGGGCGGGACAGGGACGCAGATACGCAGTATTTT. This translates into CASSYRGRDRDADTQYF.

This clone is judged hyperexpanded. DNA of the CDR3: TGTGCCAGTAGTTTTGGTGGCAGGGTGAAATCTAGTGGTCAGCCCCAGCATTTT. Its translation: CASSFGGRVKSSGQPQHF. This chain connects TRBV19 to TRBJ1-5; tentative D call: TRBD1 (5 bases). Trimming took 5 bases from V and 6 from J, leaving 26 bases between them. Germline loops: CDR1 LNHDA, CDR2 SQIVND (reference sequence). This CDR3 spans 18 amino acids.

This rearrangement joins TRBV18 to TRBJ2-3, with 7 bases fitting TRBD2. Germline V CDR1 and CDR2: KGHSH, LQKENI. The CDR3 is made up of 17 amino acids. With 4 bases clipped from V and 0 bases from J, the junction kept 10 bases outside the gene matches. CDR3 sequence: CASSRPRGGGSTDTQYF. CDR3 sequence (DNA): TGTGCCAGCTCACGCCCTCGTGGGGGGGGGAGCACAGATACGCAGTATTTT. The whole variable domain, filled in from reference TRBV18 and TRBJ2-3, reads NAGVMQNPRHLVRRRGQEARLRCSPMKGHSHVYWYRQLPEEGLKFMVYLQKENIIDESGMPKERFSAEFPKEGPSILRIQQVVRGDSAAYFCASSRPRGGGSTDTQYFGPGTRLTVL.

The chain is built from TRBV5-6 and TRBJ2-1; a possible D gene is TRBD2 (5 bases). There are 15 residues in the CDR3. Trimming took off 6 bases at V and 10 bases at J, with 23 bases between the two ends. CDR1 SGHDT and CDR2 YYEEEE come from the germline V gene. CDR3 loop: CASTRRGGRVGEQFF. The CDR3 DNA follows: TGTGCCAGCACCCGCCGCGGAGGCCGAGTAGGGGAGCAGTTCTTC. The whole variable domain, filled in from reference TRBV5-6 and TRBJ2-1, reads DAGVTQSPTHLIKTRGQQVTLRCSPKSGHDTVSWYQQALGQGPQFIFQYYEEEERQRGNFPDRFSGHQFPNYSSELNVNALLLGDSALYLCASTRRGGRVGEQFFGPGTRLTVL.

The chain couples TRBV5-4 to TRBJ2-7; the match to TRBD2 covers 7 bases. From germline, CDR1 is SGHNT and CDR2 YYREEE (reference sequence). CDR3 length equals 16 residues. V lost 4 bases and J lost 4; bases outside the gene matches: 14. Here the CDR3 reads CASSPSLALPVYEQYF. As DNA, the CDR3 is TGTGCCAGCAGCCCCTCACTAGCGCTTCCCGTTTACGAGCAGTACTTC. The entire variable domain, with the rest obtained from reference TRBV5-4 and TRBJ2-7, is as follows: ETGVTQSPTHLIKTRGQQVTLRCSSQSGHNTVSWYQQALGQGPQFIFQYYREEENGRGNFPPRFSGLQFPNYSSELNVNALELDDSALYLCASSPSLALPVYEQYFGPGTRLTVT.

The chain uses TRBV10-3 and TRBJ1-1, with 7 bases fitting TRBD1. V was clipped by 7 bases and J by 6 bases; unmatched bases: 8. The CDR3 spans 13 residues. CDR1 ENHRY and CDR2 SYGVKD come from the germline V gene. The CDR3 sequence: CAITATGVSEAFF. The CDR3 region has the DNA TGTGCCATCACCGCAACAGGGGTTTCTGAAGCTTTCTTT.

The genes are TRBV12-3 or TRBV12-4 and TRBJ2-1, with unresolved D. The length of the CDR3 is 12 residues. V lost 6 bases and J 3 bases, leaving 6 bases between the germline ends. This CDR3 is CASRPSYNEQFF. The DNA for the CDR3 is TGTGCCAGCAGACCTAGCTACAATGAGCAGTTCTTC.